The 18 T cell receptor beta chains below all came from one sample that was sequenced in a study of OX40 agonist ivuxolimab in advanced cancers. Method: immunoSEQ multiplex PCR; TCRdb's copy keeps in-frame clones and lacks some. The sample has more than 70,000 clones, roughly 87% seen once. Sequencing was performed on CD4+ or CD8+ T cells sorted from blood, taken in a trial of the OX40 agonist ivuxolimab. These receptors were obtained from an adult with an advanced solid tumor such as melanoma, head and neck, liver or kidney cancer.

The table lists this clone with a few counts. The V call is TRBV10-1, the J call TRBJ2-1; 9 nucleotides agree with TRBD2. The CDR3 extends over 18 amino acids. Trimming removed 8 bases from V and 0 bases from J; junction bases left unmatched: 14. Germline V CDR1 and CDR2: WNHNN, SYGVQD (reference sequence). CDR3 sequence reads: CASSSNGGRASSYNEQFF. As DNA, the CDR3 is TGCGCCAGCTCCTCGAACGGCGGGAGGGCGAGCTCCTACAATGAGCAGTTCTTC.

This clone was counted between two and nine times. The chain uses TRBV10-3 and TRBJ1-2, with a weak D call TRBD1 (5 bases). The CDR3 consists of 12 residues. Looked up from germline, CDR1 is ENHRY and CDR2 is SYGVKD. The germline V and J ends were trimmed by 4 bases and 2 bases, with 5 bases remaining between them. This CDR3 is CAISGGNYGYTF. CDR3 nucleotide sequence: TGTGCCATCAGTGGGGGGAACTATGGCTACACCTTC.

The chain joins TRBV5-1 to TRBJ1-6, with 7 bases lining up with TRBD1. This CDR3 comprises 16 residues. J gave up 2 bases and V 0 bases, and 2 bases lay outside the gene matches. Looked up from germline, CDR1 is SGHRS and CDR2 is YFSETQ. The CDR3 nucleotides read TGCGCCAGCAGCTTGGCGGGACAGCCCTATAATTCACCCCTCCACTTT. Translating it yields CASSLAGQPYNSPLHF.

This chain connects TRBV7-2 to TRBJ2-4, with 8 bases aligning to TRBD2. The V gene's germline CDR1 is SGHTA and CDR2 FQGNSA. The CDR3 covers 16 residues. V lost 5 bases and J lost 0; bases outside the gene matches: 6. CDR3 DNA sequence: TGTGCCAGCAGCCCGACTAGCGCGTTAGCCAAAAACATTCAGTACTTC. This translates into CASSPTSALAKNIQYF.

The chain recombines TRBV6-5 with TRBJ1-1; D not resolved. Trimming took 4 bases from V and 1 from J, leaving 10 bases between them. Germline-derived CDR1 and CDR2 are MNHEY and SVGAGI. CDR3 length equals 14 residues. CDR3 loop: CASSSAGKNTEAFF. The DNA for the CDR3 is TGTGCCAGCAGTTCGGCAGGCAAGAACACTGAAGCTTTCTTT.

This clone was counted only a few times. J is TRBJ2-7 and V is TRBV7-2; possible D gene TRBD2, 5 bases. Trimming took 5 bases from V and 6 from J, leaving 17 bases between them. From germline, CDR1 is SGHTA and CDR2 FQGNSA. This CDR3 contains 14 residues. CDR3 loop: CASSPRGLSVEQYF. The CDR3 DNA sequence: TGTGCCAGCAGCCCCCGGGGTTTAAGCGTCGAGCAGTACTTC.

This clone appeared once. The chain's CDR3 is CASSTGRDQPQHF. CDR3 coding DNA: TGTGCCAGCAGTACAGGGAGGGATCAGCCCCAGCATTTT. This sequence joins TRBV27 and TRBJ1-5; weak D call: TRBD1 (6 bases). Trimming stripped 5 bases from V and 5 bases from J, with 10 bases between. Germline loops: CDR1 MNHEY, CDR2 SMNVEV (reference sequence). CDR3 length: 13 residues.

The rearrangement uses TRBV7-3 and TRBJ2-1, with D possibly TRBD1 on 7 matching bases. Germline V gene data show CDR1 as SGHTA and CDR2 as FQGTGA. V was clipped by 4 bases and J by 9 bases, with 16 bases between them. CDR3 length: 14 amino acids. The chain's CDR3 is CASSSASRGAEQFF. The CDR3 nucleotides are TGTGCCAGCAGCTCTGCTAGCAGGGGGGCTGAGCAGTTCTTC.

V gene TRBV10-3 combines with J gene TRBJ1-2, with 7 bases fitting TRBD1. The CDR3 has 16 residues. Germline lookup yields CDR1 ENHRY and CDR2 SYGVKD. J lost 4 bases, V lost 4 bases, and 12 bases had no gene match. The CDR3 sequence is CAISVTGTTVGYGYTF. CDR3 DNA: TGTGCCATCAGTGTGACAGGGACAACCGTTGGCTATGGCTACACCTTC.

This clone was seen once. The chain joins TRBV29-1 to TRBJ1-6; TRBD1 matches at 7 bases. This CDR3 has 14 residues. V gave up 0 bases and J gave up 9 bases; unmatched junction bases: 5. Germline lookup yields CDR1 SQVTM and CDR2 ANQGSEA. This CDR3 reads CSVEERGRVSPLHF. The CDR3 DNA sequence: TGCAGCGTTGAAGAAAGGGGGCGGGTTTCACCCCTCCACTTT.

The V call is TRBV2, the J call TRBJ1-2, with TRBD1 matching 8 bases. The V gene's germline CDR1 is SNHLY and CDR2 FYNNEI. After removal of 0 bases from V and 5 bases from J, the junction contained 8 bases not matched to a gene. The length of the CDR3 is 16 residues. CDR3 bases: TGTGCCAGCAGTGAAGCAAGGCAGGGGGCGATTTATGGCTACACCTTC. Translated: CASSEARQGAIYGYTF.

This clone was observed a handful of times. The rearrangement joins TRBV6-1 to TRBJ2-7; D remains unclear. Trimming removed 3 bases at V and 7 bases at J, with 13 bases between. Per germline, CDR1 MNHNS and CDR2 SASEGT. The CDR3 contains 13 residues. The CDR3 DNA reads TGTGCCAGCAGTGACCCGCGGATCGGGGAGCAGTACTTC. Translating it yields CASSDPRIGEQYF.

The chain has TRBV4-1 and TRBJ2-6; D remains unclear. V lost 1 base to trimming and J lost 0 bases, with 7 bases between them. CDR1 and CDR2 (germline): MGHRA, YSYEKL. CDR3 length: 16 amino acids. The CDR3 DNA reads TGCGCCAGCAGCCAAGTGCGTGGCTCTGGGGCCAACGTCCTGACTTTC. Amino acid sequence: CASSQVRGSGANVLTF.

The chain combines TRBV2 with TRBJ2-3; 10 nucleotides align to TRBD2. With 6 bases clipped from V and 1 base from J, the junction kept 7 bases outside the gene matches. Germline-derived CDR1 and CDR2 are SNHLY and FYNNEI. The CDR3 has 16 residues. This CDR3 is CASSPLAGRGTDTQYF. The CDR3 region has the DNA TGTGCCAGCAGCCCACTAGCGGGGAGGGGCACAGATACGCAGTATTTT.

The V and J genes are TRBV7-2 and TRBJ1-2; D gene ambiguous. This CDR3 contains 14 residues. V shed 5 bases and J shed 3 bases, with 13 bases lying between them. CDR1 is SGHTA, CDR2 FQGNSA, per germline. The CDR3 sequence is CASSAGRGHYGYTF. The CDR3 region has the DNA TGTGCCAGCAGCGCAGGACGAGGACACTATGGCTACACCTTC. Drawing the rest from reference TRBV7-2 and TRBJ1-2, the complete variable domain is GAGVSQSPSNKVTEKGKDVELRCDPISGHTALYWYRQSLGQGLEFLIYFQGNSAPDKSGLPSDRFSAERTGGSVSTLTIQRTQQEDSAVYLCASSAGRGHYGYTFGSGTRLTVV.

Here the CDR3 DNA reads TGTGCCAGCAGCTCCGGGACAGGGAGGCGGAGGATCCCCTACAATGAGCAGTTCTTC. Amino acids: CASSSGTGRRRIPYNEQFF. The rearrangement uses TRBV7-2 and TRBJ2-1; 9 nucleotides agree with TRBD1. The germline CDR1 and CDR2 sequences are SGHTA and FQGNSA. V shed 4 bases, J shed 2 bases, and the junction held 15 bases outside the gene matches. The CDR3 has 19 residues.

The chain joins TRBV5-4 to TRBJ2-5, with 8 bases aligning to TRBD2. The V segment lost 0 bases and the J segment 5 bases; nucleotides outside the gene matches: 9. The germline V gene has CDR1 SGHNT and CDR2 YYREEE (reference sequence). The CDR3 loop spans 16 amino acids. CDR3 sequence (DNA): TGTGCCAGCAGCTTGGCCAGCGGGAGCATTTCGGAGACCCAGTACTTC. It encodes CASSLASGSISETQYF.

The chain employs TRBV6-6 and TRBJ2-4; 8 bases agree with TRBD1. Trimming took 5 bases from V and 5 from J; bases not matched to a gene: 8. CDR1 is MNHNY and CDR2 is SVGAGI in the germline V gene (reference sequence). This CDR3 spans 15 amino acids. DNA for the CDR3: TGTGCCAGCAGTCGACAGGGGAGAGAGCAAAACATTCAGTACTTC. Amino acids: CASSRQGREQNIQYF.